These T cell receptor beta chains were read from a single sample in a study of control samples from healthy donors and cancer patients. Produced via immunoSEQ multiplex PCR; TCRdb's table is partial and in-frame only. The sample carries about 190,000 clones, roughly nine tenths recorded once. Material for sequencing was blood. Source of these receptors: a man between 25 and 39 years old in good health. The CDR3 runs from the conserved cysteine through the conserved F or W.

V: TRBV7-9
J: TRBJ1-5
CDR3: CASSLGGYSNQPQHF

V: TRBV14
J: TRBJ2-1
CDR3: CASSQRSDRVSNEQFF

V: TRBV6-5
J: TRBJ2-7
CDR3: CASSYSGGEQYF

V: TRBV7-8
J: TRBJ2-4
CDR3: CASSPLRTSGDKNIQYF

V: TRBV2
J: TRBJ1-5
CDR3: CASSDRTLNQPQHF

V: TRBV7-9
J: TRBJ1-1
CDR3: CASSLDWGRGTEAFF

V: TRBV30
J: TRBJ1-1
CDR3: CAWSVDQGLEAFF

V: TRBV29-1
J: TRBJ1-4
CDR3: CSAQTGSEKLFF

V: TRBV15
J: TRBJ1-3
CDR3: CATSRGSGKDGNTIYF

V: TRBV6-5
J: TRBJ2-7
CDR3: CASRPVDRGREQYF

V: TRBV7-8
J: TRBJ1-2
CDR3: CASSGTTGDYGYTF

V: TRBV24-1
J: TRBJ2-5
CDR3: CATSDSGNQETQYF

V: TRBV5-1
J: TRBJ2-2
CDR3: CASSPGLAGGLTGELFF

V: TRBV29-1
J: TRBJ2-3
CDR3: CSVEAVADTQYF

V: TRBV5-6
J: TRBJ2-7
CDR3: CASRGVGGGNEQYF

V: TRBV10-1
J: TRBJ2-1
CDR3: CASSPASSYNEQFF

V: TRBV10-3
J: TRBJ1-6
CDR3: CAISLDRHGGPLHF

V: TRBV7-2
J: TRBJ1-2
CDR3: CASSRLRDGSYGYTF

V: TRBV6-5
J: TRBJ2-7
CDR3: CASSYRYDRDEQYF

V: TRBV9
J: TRBJ1-1
CDR3: CASSRGVNTEAFF

V: TRBV6-2/TRBV6-3
J: TRBJ2-1
CDR3: CASSYWSDNEQFF

V: TRBV7-3
J: TRBJ1-3
CDR3: CASSLLRSGNTIYF

V: TRBV14
J: TRBJ1-1
CDR3: CASSPRQSMVGFF

V: TRBV29-1
J: TRBJ2-1
CDR3: CSVERSSDHNEQFF

V: TRBV27
J: TRBJ1-5
CDR3: CASSVGQLDQPQHF

V: TRBV10-1
J: TRBJ2-1
CDR3: CASSEFGGSYNEQFF

V: TRBV7-9
J: TRBJ1-1
CDR3: CASSLASGAGSEAFF

V: TRBV27
J: TRBJ2-3
CDR3: CASSLQGRASTDTQYF

V: TRBV6-5
J: TRBJ1-1
CDR3: CASTSQPNTEAFF

V: TRBV4-2
J: TRBJ2-3
CDR3: CASSPRDRGLTDTQYF

V: TRBV18
J: TRBJ2-3
CDR3: CASSPITGGNTDTQYF

V: TRBV27
J: TRBJ2-7
CDR3: CASSLAGFTYEQYF

V: TRBV12-3/TRBV12-4
J: TRBJ2-1
CDR3: CASRYSNNEQFF

V: TRBV30
J: TRBJ2-5
CDR3: CAWTGTNVKETQYF

V: TRBV27
J: TRBJ2-3
CDR3: CASSGLAGGTDTQYF

V: TRBV6-2/TRBV6-3
J: TRBJ1-2
CDR3: CASSYSSYGAGSHYGYTF

V: TRBV5-5
J: TRBJ2-1
CDR3: CASSFGPKRGGLDNEQFF

V: TRBV13
J: TRBJ1-4
CDR3: CASSLGLGQGTEKLFF

V: TRBV11-2
J: TRBJ1-1
CDR3: CASSLGSGLTEAFF

V: TRBV4-1
J: TRBJ2-1
CDR3: CASSQPSGEKNGSGPYNEQFF

V: TRBV3-1/TRBV3-2
J: TRBJ1-1
CDR3: CASNQGTGVREAFF

V: TRBV18
J: TRBJ1-1
CDR3: CASSPGTARNTEAFF

V: TRBV12-3/TRBV12-4
J: TRBJ2-2
CDR3: CASSYPAGELFF

V: TRBV6-2/TRBV6-3
J: TRBJ1-2
CDR3: CASSNRDAYGYTF

V: TRBV5-1
J: TRBJ1-2
CDR3: CASSLVPENYGYTF